Listed here are 14 T cell receptor beta chains from one sample, sequenced in a study of T cell changes during pregnancy in multiple sclerosis. Generated by immunoSEQ multiplex PCR, the TCRdb table keeps only in-frame clones and is missing some. This table holds approximately 97,000 clones, approximately 90% found once. Sequenced here: peripheral blood, sampled in the second trimester of pregnancy. These receptors all come from a female donor in good health, enrolled as a control in a pregnancy study.

The chain recombines TRBV7-7 with TRBJ2-5, with 9 bases matching TRBD2. CDR1 is SSHAT, CDR2 FNYEAQ, per germline (reference sequence). V was pared by 2 bases and J by 1 base, with 2 bases of the junction left unmatched. This CDR3 contains 15 residues. CDR3 loop: CASSLQAGGQETQYF. Here the CDR3 DNA reads TGTGCCAGCAGCTTACAAGCGGGGGGCCAAGAGACCCAGTACTTC.

This sequence joins TRBV5-1 and TRBJ1-4, with 9 bases fitting TRBD1. The CDR3 covers 16 residues. Trimming removed 3 bases from V and 7 bases from J; junction bases left unmatched: 10. Per the germline V gene, CDR1 is SGHRS and CDR2 is YFSETQ. CDR3 nucleotide sequence: TGCGCCAGCAGCTCGAGAGACAGGGGGTGGTCTGAAAAACTGTTTTTT. It translates to CASSSRDRGWSEKLFF.

This rearrangement joins TRBV6-5 to TRBJ1-6, with no clear D. The CDR3 loop spans 14 amino acids. Trimming stripped 7 bases from V and 1 base from J, with 8 bases between. Germline V gene sequence: CDR1 MNHEY, CDR2 SVGAGI. CDR3 residues: CASTRESYNSPLHF. The CDR3 nucleotides read TGTGCCAGCACTCGCGAGTCCTATAATTCACCCCTCCACTTT.

The chain links TRBV18 to TRBJ1-5; D is undetermined. Germline CDR1 reads KGHSH; CDR2 reads LQKENI. The CDR3 loop spans 14 amino acids. The V end lost 3 bases, the J end lost 3 bases, and 9 bases lay between the germline ends. The CDR3 protein is CASSPTAPNQPQHF. CDR3 DNA: TGTGCCAGCTCACCCACTGCCCCCAATCAGCCCCAGCATTTT.

The J gene is TRBJ1-3, the V gene TRBV4-3; 7 nucleotides align to TRBD1. CDR3 length equals 17 residues. The V gene end was trimmed by 0 bases and the J gene end by 4 bases; junction bases not matched to a gene: 9. The germline CDR1 and CDR2 sequences are LGHNA and YSLEER. CDR3 region: CASSQDTGTARGNTIYF. As DNA, the CDR3 is TGCGCCAGCAGCCAAGACACGGGGACAGCCAGGGGAAACACCATATATTTT.

Details on this clone: Distinct nucleotide sequences in the sample also encode this CDR3. The V gene is TRBV27, the J gene TRBJ2-7, with TRBD2 matching 10 bases. CDR3 size: 15 residues. J was trimmed by 1 base and V by 2 bases; bases with no gene match: 2. Germline lookup yields CDR1 MNHEY and CDR2 SMNVEV (reference sequence). CDR3 sequence reads: CASSLTGLASYEQYF. Written as DNA, the CDR3 is TGTGCCAGCAGTTTAACGGGACTAGCGTCCTACGAGCAGTACTTC.

The genes are TRBV30 and TRBJ2-7, with no clear D. CDR3 length: 14 residues. Germline lookup yields CDR1 GTSNPN and CDR2 SVGIG (reference sequence). V dropped 2 bases and J dropped 5 bases, with 16 bases sitting between them. CDR3 sequence: CAWSFMTFKDEQYF. CDR3 nucleotides: TGTGCCTGGAGTTTCATGACATTTAAGGACGAGCAGTACTTC.

J is TRBJ1-1 and V is TRBV30; 9 bases align to TRBD1. The CDR3 spans 15 residues. Germline values: CDR1 GTSNPN, CDR2 SVGIG (reference sequence). V lost 1 base to trimming and J lost 1 base; unmatched junction nucleotides: 4. This CDR3 is CAWSAGTGTNTEAFF. CDR3 nucleotides: TGTGCCTGGAGTGCAGGGACAGGGACGAACACTGAAGCTTTCTTT.

The rearrangement links TRBV28 to TRBJ2-5; weak D call: TRBD1 (5 bases). This CDR3 has 15 residues. The germline V and J ends were trimmed by 5 bases and 4 bases, with 17 bases remaining between them. Germline-derived CDR1 and CDR2 are MDHEN and SYDVKM. DNA for the CDR3: TGTGCCAGCAGTGGCAGGGTGGGCGGTATAGAGACCCAGTACTTC. It encodes CASSGRVGGIETQYF.

This clone turned up a few times. V gene TRBV19 combines with J gene TRBJ1-3; 9 bases match TRBD1. J was trimmed by 4 bases and V by 2 bases; bases with no gene match: 6. The germline V gene has CDR1 LNHDA and CDR2 SQIVND (reference sequence). The CDR3 runs 16 residues. This chain's CDR3 is CASSISDRGGGNTIYF. CDR3 bases: TGTGCCAGTAGTATATCGGACAGGGGCGGGGGAAACACCATATATTTT.

Only one count was recorded for this clone. The CDR3 DNA sequence: TGTGCCACCGACAGGGTGAACACTGAAGCTTTCTTT. This sequence encodes CATDRVNTEAFF. This chain links TRBV7-9 with TRBJ1-1, with 7 bases matching TRBD1. Germline loops: CDR1 SEHNR, CDR2 FQNEAQ (reference sequence). The CDR3 consists of 12 residues. Trimming removed 10 bases from V and 0 bases from J; junction bases left unmatched: 2.

The rearrangement links TRBV6-5 to TRBJ1-2; D gene unclear. Between the trimmed V and J ends, which lost 7 bases and 1 base, there was a span of 13 bases. This CDR3 has 14 amino acids. Germline CDR1 reads MNHEY; CDR2 reads SVGAGI. The CDR3 here is CASTNGRSNYGYTF. In nucleotides, the CDR3 is TGTGCCAGCACCAACGGTCGGAGTAACTATGGCTACACCTTC.

The CDR3 DNA is TGTGCCAGTAGTAAACAGGAAGCTTTCTTT. Translation gives CASSKQEAFF. The chain combines TRBV19 with TRBJ1-1; D gene ambiguous. The CDR3 extends over 10 amino acids. Germline V CDR1 and CDR2: LNHDA, SQIVND (reference sequence). V lost 4 bases to trimming and J lost 8 bases, with 5 bases between them.

This clone has just a few counts. The genes are TRBV28 and TRBJ1-5; D unresolved. Germline CDR1 and CDR2: MDHEN and SYDVKM. Trimming stripped 2 bases from V and 7 bases from J, with 6 bases between. CDR3 length: 12 residues. CDR3 amino acids: CASSLVRQPQHF. The CDR3 coding sequence is TGTGCCAGCAGTTTAGTCCGGCAGCCCCAGCATTTT. The whole variable domain, filled in from reference TRBV28 and TRBJ1-5, reads DVKVTQSSRYLVKRTGEKVFLECVQDMDHENMFWYRQDPGLGLRLIYFSYDVKMKEKGDIPEGYSVSREKKERFSLILESASTNQTSMYLCASSLVRQPQHFGDGTRLSIL.